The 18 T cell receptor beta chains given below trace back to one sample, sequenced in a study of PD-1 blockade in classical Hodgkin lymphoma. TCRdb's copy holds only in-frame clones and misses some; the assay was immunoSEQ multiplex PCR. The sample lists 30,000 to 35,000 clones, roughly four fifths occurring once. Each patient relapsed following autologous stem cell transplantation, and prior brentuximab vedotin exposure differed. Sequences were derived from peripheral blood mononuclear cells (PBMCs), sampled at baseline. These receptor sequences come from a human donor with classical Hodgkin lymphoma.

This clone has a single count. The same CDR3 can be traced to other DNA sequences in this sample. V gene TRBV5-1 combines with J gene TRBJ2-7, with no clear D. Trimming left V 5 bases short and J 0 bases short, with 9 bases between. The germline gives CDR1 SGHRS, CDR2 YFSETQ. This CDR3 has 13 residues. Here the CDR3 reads CASSPDGSYEQYF. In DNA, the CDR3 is TGCGCCAGCAGTCCCGATGGCTCCTACGAGCAGTACTTC. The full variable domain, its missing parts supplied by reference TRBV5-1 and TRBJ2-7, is KAGVTQTPRYLIKTRGQQVTLSCSPISGHRSVSWYQQTPGQGLQFLFEYFSETQRNKGNFPGRFSGRQFSNSRSEMNVSTLELGDSALYLCASSPDGSYEQYFGPGTRLTVT.

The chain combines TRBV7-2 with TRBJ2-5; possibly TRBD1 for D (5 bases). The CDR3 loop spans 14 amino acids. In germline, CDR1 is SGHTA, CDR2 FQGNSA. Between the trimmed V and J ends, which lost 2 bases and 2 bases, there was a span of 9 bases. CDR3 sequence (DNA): TGTGCCAGCAGCTTATCAACAGGTCAAGAGACCCAGTACTTC. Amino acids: CASSLSTGQETQYF.

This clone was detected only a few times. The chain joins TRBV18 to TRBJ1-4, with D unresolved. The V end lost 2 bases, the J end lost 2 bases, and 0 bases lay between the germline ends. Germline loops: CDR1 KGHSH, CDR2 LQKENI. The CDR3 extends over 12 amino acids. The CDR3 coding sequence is TGTGCCAGCTCACCAACTAATGAAAAACTGTTTTTT. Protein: CASSPTNEKLFF.

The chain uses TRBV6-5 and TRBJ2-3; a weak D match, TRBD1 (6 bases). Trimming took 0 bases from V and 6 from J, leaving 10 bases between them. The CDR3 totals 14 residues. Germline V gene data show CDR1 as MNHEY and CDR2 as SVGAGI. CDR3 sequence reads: CASSYSGGGDTQYF. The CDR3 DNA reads TGTGCCAGCAGTTACTCAGGTGGGGGCGATACGCAGTATTTT.

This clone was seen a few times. CDR3 in DNA: TGTGCCAGTAGTGAGTACATGCCGGTAAAACTGTTTTTT. It translates to CASSEYMPVKLFF. This chain uses TRBV19 with TRBJ1-4, with D uncertain. The CDR3 has 13 amino acids. Germline CDR1 reads LNHDA; CDR2 reads SQIVND (reference sequence). V gave up 5 bases and J gave up 10 bases, with 14 bases separating them.

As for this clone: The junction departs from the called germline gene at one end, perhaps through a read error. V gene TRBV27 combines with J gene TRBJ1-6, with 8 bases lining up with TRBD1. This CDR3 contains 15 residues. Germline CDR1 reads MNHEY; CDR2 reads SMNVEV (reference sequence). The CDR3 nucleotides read TGTGCCAGCAAATATGGGACAGGCCTTAATTCACCCCCCCACTTT. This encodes CASKYGTGLNSPPHF.

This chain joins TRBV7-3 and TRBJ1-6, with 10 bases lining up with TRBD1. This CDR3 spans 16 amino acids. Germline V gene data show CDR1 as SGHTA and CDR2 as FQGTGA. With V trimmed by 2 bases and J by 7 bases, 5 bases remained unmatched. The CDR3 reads CASSLGRTGGNSPLHF. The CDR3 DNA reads TGTGCCAGCAGCTTAGGGCGGACAGGGGGGAATTCACCCCTCCACTTT. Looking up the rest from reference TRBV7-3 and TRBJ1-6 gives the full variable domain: GAGVSQTPSNKVTEKGKYVELRCDPISGHTALYWYRQSLGQGPEFLIYFQGTGAADDSGLPNDRFFAVRPEGSVSTLKIQRTERGDSAVYLCASSLGRTGGNSPLHFGNGTRLTVT.

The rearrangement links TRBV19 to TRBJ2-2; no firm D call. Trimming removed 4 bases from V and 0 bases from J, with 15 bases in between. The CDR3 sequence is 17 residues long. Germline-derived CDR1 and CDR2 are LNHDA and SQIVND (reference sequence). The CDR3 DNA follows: TGTGCCAGTAGTAGCCTACTGGGTCGAACGAACACCGGGGAGCTGTTTTTT. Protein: CASSSLLGRTNTGELFF.

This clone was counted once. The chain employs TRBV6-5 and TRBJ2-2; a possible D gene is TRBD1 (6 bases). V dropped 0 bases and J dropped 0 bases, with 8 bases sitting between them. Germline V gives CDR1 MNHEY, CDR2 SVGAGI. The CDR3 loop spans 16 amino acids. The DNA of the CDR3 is TGTGCCAGCAGTTACTCAGGGGGTGCGAACACCGGGGAGCTGTTTTTT. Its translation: CASSYSGGANTGELFF.

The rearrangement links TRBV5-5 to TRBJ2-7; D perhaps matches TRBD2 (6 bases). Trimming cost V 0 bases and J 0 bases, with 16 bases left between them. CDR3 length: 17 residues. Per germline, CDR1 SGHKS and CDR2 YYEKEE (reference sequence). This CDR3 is CASSLGGGLFSSYEQYF. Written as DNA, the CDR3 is TGTGCCAGCAGCTTGGGAGGAGGGCTCTTTAGCTCCTACGAGCAGTACTTC.

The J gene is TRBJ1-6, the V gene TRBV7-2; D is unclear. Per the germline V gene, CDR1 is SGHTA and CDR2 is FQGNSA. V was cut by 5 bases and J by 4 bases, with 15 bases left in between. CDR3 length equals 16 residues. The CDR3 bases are TGTGCCAGCAGCGCACATGCGGTTCAGTATAATTCACCCCTCCACTTT. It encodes CASSAHAVQYNSPLHF.

The CDR3 region is CAIRGLGTEAFF. The CDR3, as DNA: TGTGCCATCAGGGGGTTAGGCACTGAAGCTTTCTTT. This rearrangement joins TRBV10-3 to TRBJ1-1; unclear D gene. The CDR3 extends over 12 amino acids. The V end lost 6 bases, the J end lost 4 bases, and 9 bases lay between the germline ends. The germline gives CDR1 ENHRY, CDR2 SYGVKD.

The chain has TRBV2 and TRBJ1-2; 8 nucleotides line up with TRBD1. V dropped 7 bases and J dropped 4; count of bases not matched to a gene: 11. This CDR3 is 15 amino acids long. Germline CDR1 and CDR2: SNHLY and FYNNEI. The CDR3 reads CASMLDRAHLYGYTF. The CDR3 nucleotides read TGTGCCAGCATGTTGGACAGGGCACACCTCTATGGCTACACCTTC.

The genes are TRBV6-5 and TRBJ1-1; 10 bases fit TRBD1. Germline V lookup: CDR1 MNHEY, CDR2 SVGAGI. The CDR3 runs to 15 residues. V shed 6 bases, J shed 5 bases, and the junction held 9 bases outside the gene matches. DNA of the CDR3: TGTGCCAGCAGCCCGACAGGGGGCGAGGGGACTGAAGCTTTCTTT. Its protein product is CASSPTGGEGTEAFF.

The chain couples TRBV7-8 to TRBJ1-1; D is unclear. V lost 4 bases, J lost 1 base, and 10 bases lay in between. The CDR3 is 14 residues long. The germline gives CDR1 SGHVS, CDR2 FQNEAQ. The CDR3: CASSSPNPNTEAFF. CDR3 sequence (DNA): TGTGCCAGCAGCTCCCCCAACCCGAACACTGAAGCTTTCTTT.

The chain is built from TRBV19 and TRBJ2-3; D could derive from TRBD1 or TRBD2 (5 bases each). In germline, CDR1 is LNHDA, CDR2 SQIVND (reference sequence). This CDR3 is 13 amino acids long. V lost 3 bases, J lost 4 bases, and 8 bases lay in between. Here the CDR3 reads CASSIQGPDTQYF. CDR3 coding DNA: TGTGCCAGTAGTATTCAGGGACCAGATACGCAGTATTTT.

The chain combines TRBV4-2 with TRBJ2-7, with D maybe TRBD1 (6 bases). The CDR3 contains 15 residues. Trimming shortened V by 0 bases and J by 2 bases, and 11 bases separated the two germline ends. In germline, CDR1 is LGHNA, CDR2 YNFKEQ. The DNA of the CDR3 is TGTGCCAGCAGCCAAGATCGAGGGGGTCCCTACGAGCAGTACTTC. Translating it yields CASSQDRGGPYEQYF.

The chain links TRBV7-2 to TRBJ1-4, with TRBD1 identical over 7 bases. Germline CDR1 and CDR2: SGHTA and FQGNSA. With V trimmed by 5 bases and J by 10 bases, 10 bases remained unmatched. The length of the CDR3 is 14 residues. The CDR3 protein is CASSQETGRGKLFF. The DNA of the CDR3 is TGTGCCAGCAGCCAAGAGACAGGGAGGGGAAAACTGTTTTTT.